This TCR beta chain comes out of a study of Ad26.COV2.S vaccination and SARS-CoV-2 variants. Using immunoSEQ multiplex PCR, the repertoire was profiled, and TCRdb retains in-frame clones only, with some absent. The data show a few hundred thousand clones, with over 75% seen just once and around 3.6% held by the top ten. Between the trimmed V and J ends, which lost 1 base and 0 bases, there was a span of 14 bases. The CDR3 runs 16 residues. The V gene's germline CDR1 is SGHKS and CDR2 YYEKEE (reference sequence). Treatment specified: roughly 19 received Ad26.COV2.S at low or high dose, single or two shots; five or six received placebo; per-sample allocation not given. Sample collection was performed on day 63 after the first vaccine or placebo injection.

This material consisted of peripheral blood, taken in a trial of Ad26.COV2.S vaccine versus placebo. This chain uses TRBV5-5 with TRBJ2-7, with D perhaps TRBD1 (6 bases). This clonotype was sampled from a person between 18 and 65 years old who received the Ad26.COV2.S COVID-19 vaccine or a placebo. CDR3 sequence reads: CASSLLSGVSSYEQYF. The CDR3 bases are TGTGCCAGCAGCTTGTTATCAGGGGTTAGCTCCTACGAGCAGTACTTC.